Listed here are 26 T cell receptor beta chains from one sample, sequenced in a study of T-cell reconstitution after alpha-beta-depleted transplantation in children. It was with unique molecular identifiers that the TCRbeta library was prepared. MiXCR was run by TCRdb on the PCR reads, yielding one entry per CDR3 protein. The repertoire includes 75,000 to 80,000 distinct CDR3 sequences, about a sixth of them detected once, and less than 60% sits in the top ten. The sequenced sample was PBMCs, mostly from graft donor cells, obtained 360 days after TCRalphabeta/CD19-depleted stem cell transplant. Source of these receptors: a male patient aged 2 to 9 who had a stem cell transplant for acute lymphoblastic leukemia, so the T cells may come from the graft donor.

The chain combines TRBV20-1 with TRBJ2-5; 9 bases match TRBD2. The junction had 9 bases not matched to a gene; V was cut back by 3 bases and J by 1 base. The germline V gene encodes CDR1 DFQATT and CDR2 SNEGSKA (reference sequence). The CDR3 extends over 16 amino acids. In DNA form, the CDR3 reads TGCAGTGCTAGTTTAGGTCCTAGCGGGATCCAAGAGACCCAGTACTTC. It yields the protein CSASLGPSGIQETQYF.

This clonotype has a handful of counts. This sequence joins TRBV5-1 and TRBJ2-2; D not resolved. CDR1 SGHRS and CDR2 YFSETQ come from the germline V gene. The CDR3 is made up of 15 amino acids. The V end was cut by 1 base, the J end by 0 bases, with 7 bases between. The CDR3 coding sequence is TGCGCCAGCAGCTTGTGGGCGACGAACACCGGGGAGCTGTTTTTT. It codes for CASSLWATNTGELFF.

This sequence joins TRBV7-9 and TRBJ1-1; no reliable D call. CDR3 size: 14 residues. In germline, CDR1 is SEHNR, CDR2 FQNEAQ (reference sequence). Trimming took off 2 bases at V and 6 bases at J, with 13 bases between the two ends. This CDR3 is CASSLNAGESEAFF. CDR3 nucleotide sequence: TGTGCCAGCAGCTTAAACGCCGGGGAGTCTGAAGCTTTCTTT.

J is TRBJ1-5 and V is TRBV12-3 or TRBV12-4; D ambiguous. Deletions cut 3 bases from V and 6 bases from J, with 6 bases between. The CDR3 extends over 12 amino acids. CDR3 sequence: CASSLGTQPQHF. The CDR3 DNA is TGTGCCAGCAGTTTGGGCACTCAGCCCCAGCATTTT.

This chain connects TRBV20-1 to TRBJ1-4; the D is unclear. CDR3 length: 14 amino acids. Germline CDR1 reads DFQATT; CDR2 reads SNEGSKA (reference sequence). Trimming removed 1 base from V and 6 bases from J, with 12 bases in between. The CDR3 DNA follows: TGCAGTGCTAGAGGTTTAGGGTTGGATGAAAAACTGTTTTTT. This translates into CSARGLGLDEKLFF.

The table lists this clonotype with many counts. The chain recombines TRBV6-1 with TRBJ2-1; 8 bases align to TRBD2. Germline CDR1 reads MNHNS; CDR2 reads SASEGT. V shed 6 bases and J 2 bases; nucleotides not matched to a gene: 6. The length of the CDR3 is 15 residues. CDR3 DNA sequence: TGTGCCAGCAGGGAACCGGGACTAGCCTACAATGAGCAGTTCTTC. Protein product: CASREPGLAYNEQFF.

The chain couples TRBV11-2 to TRBJ2-7, with D unresolved. The CDR3 is made up of 15 amino acids. V dropped 4 bases and J dropped 3 bases, with 16 bases sitting between them. Germline-derived CDR1 and CDR2 are SGHAT and FQNNGV. The CDR3 loop is CASSSPRTTFYEQYF. In DNA form, the CDR3 reads TGTGCCAGCAGCTCCCCCCGTACCACTTTCTACGAGCAGTACTTC.

This clonotype appeared a few times. The chain has TRBV29-1 and TRBJ2-7; unclear D gene. Trimming stripped 7 bases from V and 2 bases from J, with 15 bases between. Looked up from germline, CDR1 is SQVTM and CDR2 is ANQGSEA. The CDR3 sequence is 13 residues long. The CDR3 reads CSAVRIPTYEQYF. The CDR3 coding sequence is TGCAGCGCGGTGCGTATTCCGACCTACGAGCAGTACTTC.

This clonotype showed up just a few times. This chain links TRBV12-3 or TRBV12-4 with TRBJ2-1; tentatively, D is TRBD1 or TRBD2 (5 bases each). This CDR3 comprises 15 residues. The V end was cut by 8 bases, the J end by 4 bases, with 18 bases between. CDR3 DNA sequence: TGTGCCAGCGCGCCTTTGTCGGGACCGTACAATGAGCAGTTCTTC. Translation: CASAPLSGPYNEQFF.

This clonotype was picked up a small number of times. This sequence joins TRBV25-1 and TRBJ2-7; perhaps TRBD1 as D (5 bases). The CDR3 has 16 residues. Per germline, CDR1 MGHDK and CDR2 SYGVNS. The V end lost 2 bases, the J end lost 7 bases, and 21 bases lay between the germline ends. The CDR3: CASSEDKGPHSREQYF. The DNA for the CDR3 is TGTGCCAGCAGTGAAGATAAGGGGCCGCACTCACGGGAGCAGTACTTC.

The chain uses TRBV18 and TRBJ1-3, with D possibly being TRBD1 (5 bases). Trimming left V 2 bases short and J 0 bases short, with 5 bases between. The germline CDR1 and CDR2 sequences are KGHSH and LQKENI. This CDR3 spans 14 amino acids. CDR3 coding DNA: TGTGCCAGCTCACCAGGGGGCTCTGGAAACACCATATATTTT. This sequence encodes CASSPGGSGNTIYF.

This sequence joins TRBV6-5 and TRBJ2-2; D uncertain. CDR1 MNHEY and CDR2 SVGAGI come from the germline V gene. Trimming removed 0 bases at V and 6 bases at J, with 14 bases between. The CDR3 length is 16 residues. The CDR3 loop reads CASSYSRSHGAGELFF. CDR3 bases: TGTGCCAGCAGTTACTCGAGATCGCATGGGGCCGGGGAGCTGTTTTTT.

This clonotype was recorded many times. V gene TRBV12-3 or TRBV12-4 combines with J gene TRBJ2-5; 11 positions agree with TRBD1. V dropped 5 bases and J dropped 4; count of bases not matched to a gene: 6. This CDR3 has 15 residues. CDR3 sequence (DNA): TGTGCCAGCAGTGCCCGGACAGGGGGCCGAGAGACCCAGTACTTC. This translates into CASSARTGGRETQYF.

V and J are TRBV5-1 and TRBJ2-2; 7 nucleotides match TRBD2. CDR3 size: 17 residues. CDR1 and CDR2 (germline): SGHRS, YFSETQ. J lost 2 bases, V lost 1 base, and 8 bases had no gene match. The CDR3, as DNA: TGCGCCAGCAGCTTGTACCCACTAGCGCCTAACACCGGGGAGCTGTTTTTT. It translates to CASSLYPLAPNTGELFF.

The chain employs TRBV4-2 and TRBJ2-1; 11 nucleotides line up with TRBD2. Trimming cost V 0 bases and J 7 bases; bases outside gene matches: 8. The CDR3 spans 17 residues. CDR1 LGHNA and CDR2 YNFKEQ come from the germline V gene. In DNA, the CDR3 is TGTGCCAGCAGCCAAGATAGTGGACTAGCGGGTAGAAATGAGCAGTTCTTC. Translating gives CASSQDSGLAGRNEQFF.

The V and J genes are TRBV12-3 or TRBV12-4 and TRBJ2-1, with D maybe TRBD2 (6 bases). The CDR3 sequence is 18 residues long. V was clipped by 6 bases and J by 2 bases, with 23 bases between them. CDR3 protein: CASSPVAILAVTYNEQFF. DNA of the CDR3: TGTGCCAGCAGCCCAGTCGCCATACTAGCAGTTACCTACAATGAGCAGTTCTTC.

V gene TRBV10-3 combines with J gene TRBJ2-2; the D gene could be TRBD1 or TRBD2 (5 bases each). Trimming left V 4 bases short and J 3 bases short, with 15 bases between. This CDR3 contains 16 residues. Per the germline V gene, CDR1 is ENHRY and CDR2 is SYGVKD. The CDR3 DNA reads TGTGCCATCAGTGGGGCCGGGACGGTCCACACCGGGGAGCTGTTTTTT. Residues: CAISGAGTVHTGELFF.

This clonotype appeared many times. The CDR3 region is CASSTPSGQGHGANVLTF. CDR3 DNA sequence: TGTGCCAGCAGTACACCCTCGGGACAGGGCCACGGGGCCAACGTCCTGACTTTC. The chain couples TRBV6-1 to TRBJ2-6; TRBD1 matches 9 bases. The germline V gene has CDR1 MNHNS and CDR2 SASEGT. V dropped 5 bases and J dropped 4; count of bases not matched to a gene: 12. The CDR3 runs to 18 residues.

CDR3 in DNA: TGCGCCAGCAGCCAAGATAAAGGACTTGCTAACACCGGGGAGCTGTTTTTT. Its translation is CASSQDKGLANTGELFF. The chain is built from TRBV4-1 and TRBJ2-2, with D possibly TRBD2 on 5 matching bases. The germline CDR1 and CDR2 sequences are MGHRA and YSYEKL. V was pared by 0 bases and J by 2 bases, with 13 bases between. The CDR3 has 17 amino acids.

This clonotype was recorded a few times. V is TRBV12-3 or TRBV12-4 and J is TRBJ2-3, with 7 nucleotides matching TRBD2. Losses at the gene ends were 0 bases for V and 8 bases for J; bases not matched to a gene: 5. The CDR3 spans 14 residues. DNA of the CDR3: TGTGCCAGCAGTTTAGCACCGGGACTACTTACGCAGTATTTT. Translation gives CASSLAPGLLTQYF.

This chain connects TRBV27 to TRBJ2-7, with D perhaps TRBD2 (5 bases). Looked up from germline, CDR1 is MNHEY and CDR2 is SMNVEV (reference sequence). Trimming shortened V by 7 bases and J by 2 bases, and 12 bases separated the two germline ends. The CDR3 consists of 13 residues. This chain's CDR3 is CASISDNTYEQYF. The CDR3 DNA is TGTGCCAGCATTAGCGATAATACCTACGAGCAGTACTTC.

The chain uses TRBV11-2 and TRBJ2-2; D is possibly TRBD2 (5 bases). Germline V gives CDR1 SGHAT, CDR2 FQNNGV. CDR3 length: 13 residues. V was shortened by 8 bases and J by 3 bases, with 10 bases between the two germline ends. CDR3 sequence: CASVGLHTGELFF. DNA of the CDR3: TGTGCCAGCGTCGGACTTCACACCGGGGAGCTGTTTTTT.

This clonotype was picked up a small number of times. The J gene is TRBJ2-4, the V gene TRBV7-9, with D hard to call. The length of the CDR3 is 19 residues. The V and J ends lost 4 bases and 0 bases respectively, with 22 bases between them. Germline V gene data show CDR1 as SEHNR and CDR2 as FQNEAQ (reference sequence). CDR3 amino acids: CASSSDKVKHILAKNIQYF. The CDR3 DNA follows: TGTGCCAGCAGCTCAGATAAAGTAAAACATATACTAGCCAAAAACATTCAGTACTTC.

The V and J genes are TRBV10-3 and TRBJ1-1; D might be TRBD1 (5 bases). The CDR3 has 15 amino acids. In germline, CDR1 is ENHRY, CDR2 SYGVKD. Trimming stripped 2 bases from V and 0 bases from J, with 10 bases between. As DNA, the CDR3 is TGTGCCATCAGTGAGAACACAGGCGTGAACACTGAAGCTTTCTTT. This gives the protein CAISENTGVNTEAFF.

The V call is TRBV29-1, the J call TRBJ2-1; the match to TRBD2 covers 10 bases. The CDR3 runs 16 residues. Germline CDR1 reads SQVTM; CDR2 reads ANQGSEA. With V trimmed by 1 base and J by 4 bases, 7 bases remained unmatched. CDR3 sequence reads: CSVEGAASGGYNEQFF. CDR3 in DNA: TGCAGCGTTGAAGGGGCGGCTAGCGGGGGATACAATGAGCAGTTCTTC.

This clonotype was seen a handful of times. The V call is TRBV10-2, the J call TRBJ2-7; perhaps TRBD1 as D (5 bases). The germline V and J ends were trimmed by 5 bases and 5 bases, with 10 bases remaining between them. Germline V gene sequence: CDR1 WSHSY, CDR2 SAAADI. This CDR3 region has 12 residues. CDR3 bases: TGCGCCAGCAGTACTTGGACAAACGAGCAGTACTTC. This gives the protein CASSTWTNEQYF.